Listed below are T cell receptor beta chains from one sample, sequenced in a study of T cell responses to AZD1222 COVID-19 vaccine. Here immunoSEQ multiplex PCR was the method, and the copy in TCRdb shows in-frame clones only, minus some. The repertoire includes approximately 110,000 clones, about 85% of them detected once, and 2% to 2.5% sits in the top ten. The sequences come from peripheral blood, collected 28 days after the second AZD1222 dose. All receptors derive from an adult who received the AZD1222 COVID-19 vaccine. Both conserved end residues are part of each CDR3. The D gene is left open where the match is weak. Part of the rows lack a size; the others show once, few, many or a class for expanded clones.

d_gene,abundance,len,v_gene,j_gene,CDR3aa,CDR3nt
TRBD2,.,17,TRBV5-4,TRBJ2-1,CASGLWSSGSPYNEQFF,TGTGCCAGCGGACTGTGGTCTAGCGGGAGCCCTTACAATGAGCAGTTCTTC
TRBD1,.,15,TRBV4-2,TRBJ1-4,CASSQTRDRVEKLFF,TGTGCCAGCAGCCAAACCAGGGACAGGGTTGAAAAACTGTTTTTT
.,.,12,TRBV24-1,TRBJ1-5,CATSAVNQPQHF,TGTGCCACCAGTGCCGTGAATCAGCCCCAGCATTTT
.,.,14,TRBV6-5,TRBJ2-6,CASSDLSGANVLTF,TGTGCCAGCAGCGACTTAAGTGGGGCCAACGTCCTGACTTTC
.,.,14,TRBV30,TRBJ2-1,CAWSARFSYNEQFF,TGTGCCTGGAGTGCCCGTTTTTCCTACAATGAGCAGTTCTTC
TRBD1,.,16,TRBV19,TRBJ1-6,CASTRGQGFYNSPLHF,TGTGCCAGTACCCGGGGACAGGGGTTCTACAATTCACCCCTCCACTTT
TRBD1,.,16,TRBV29-1,TRBJ2-2,CSVEGPQGEDTGELFF,TGCAGCGTTGAAGGCCCACAGGGGGAGGACACCGGGGAGCTGTTTTTT
.,.,15,TRBV7-9,TRBJ1-6,CASSLGGAGNPPLHF,TGTGCCAGCAGCTTAGGAGGGGCAGGGAACCCACCCCTCCACTTT
TRBD1,.,17,TRBV29-1,TRBJ1-2,CSVPPGQAPTGGYGYTF,TGCAGCGTCCCCCCGGGACAGGCTCCTACCGGGGGGTATGGCTACACCTTC
TRBD2,.,14,TRBV6-5,TRBJ2-2,CASVTSVNTGELFF,TGTGCCAGCGTGACTAGCGTAAACACCGGGGAGCTGTTTTTT
TRBD2,.,17,TRBV14,TRBJ2-5,CASSQLGLAGVGETQYF,TGTGCCAGCAGCCAACTTGGACTAGCGGGAGTGGGGGAGACCCAGTACTTC
.,.,13,TRBV6-5,TRBJ1-5,CASSYQQNQPQHF,TGTGCCAGCAGTTACCAGCAGAATCAGCCCCAGCATTTT
.,.,12,TRBV2,TRBJ1-3,CASSGQRNTIYF,TGTGCCAGCAGTGGACAGAGAAACACCATATATTTT
TRBD1,few,15,TRBV18,TRBJ1-5,CASSPSGQGYQPQHF,TGTGCCAGCTCACCATCGGGACAGGGGTATCAGCCCCAGCATTTT
TRBD1,once,11,TRBV28,TRBJ1-1,CASGQGVEAFF,TGTGCCAGCGGACAGGGGGTGGAAGCTTTCTTT
.,.,15,TRBV11-2,TRBJ2-1,CASSLFGGPVNEQFF,TGTGCCAGCAGCTTATTCGGGGGGCCGGTCAATGAGCAGTTCTTC
.,once,14,TRBV19,TRBJ2-7,CASSSPGRSYEQYF,TGTGCCAGTAGTTCTCCGGGACGGAGCTACGAGCAGTACTTC
.,.,11,TRBV7-2,TRBJ2-7,CASSFSYEQYF,TGTGCCAGCAGCTTTTCCTACGAGCAGTACTTC
.,few,18,TRBV5-1,TRBJ1-5,CASSQEASWHLSNQPQHF,TGCGCCAGCAGCCAAGAGGCCTCATGGCACCTTAGCAATCAGCCCCAGCATTTT
TRBD1,.,14,TRBV11-2,TRBJ1-1,CASSSLTGGTEAFF,TGTGCCAGCAGCTCTCTGACAGGGGGCACTGAAGCTTTCTTT
.,.,15,TRBV6-6,TRBJ1-2,CASSYSGDSNYGYTF,TGTGCCAGCAGTTACTCGGGGGATTCTAACTATGGCTACACCTTC
.,.,13,TRBV2,TRBJ1-1,CASSSAGTVSAFF,TGTGCCAGCAGTAGTGCGGGCACGGTATCAGCTTTCTTT
.,.,14,TRBV3-1/TRBV3-2,TRBJ1-1,CASSDRPMNTEAFF,TGTGCCAGCAGCGACAGGCCTATGAACACTGAAGCTTTCTTT
.,.,14,TRBV27,TRBJ1-2,CASSPGPTFYGYTF,TGTGCCAGCAGTCCGGGACCCACTTTCTATGGCTACACCTTC
TRBD2,.,15,TRBV28,TRBJ2-7,CASSRYRLAGAEQYF,TGTGCCAGCAGTCGTTACAGACTAGCGGGAGCCGAGCAGTACTTC
.,.,14,TRBV2,TRBJ2-1,CASSDRAFLNEQFF,TGTGCCAGCAGTGACAGGGCGTTTCTCAATGAGCAGTTCTTC
TRBD2,.,17,TRBV12-5,TRBJ2-7,CASGWGLAGGPRYEQYF,TGTGCTAGTGGTTGGGGACTAGCGGGAGGTCCTCGCTACGAGCAGTACTTC
TRBD2,once,15,TRBV18,TRBJ2-3,CASSPTSGSTDTQYF,TGTGCCAGCTCACCAACTAGCGGGAGCACAGATACGCAGTATTTT
.,.,15,TRBV18,TRBJ2-3,CASSPSVRGTDTQYF,TGTGCCAGCTCGCCCTCCGTGAGGGGCACAGATACGCAGTATTTT
.,.,15,TRBV7-2,TRBJ1-5,CASSQLGVVVQPQHF,TGTGCCAGCAGCCAATTAGGGGTAGTGGTTCAGCCCCAGCATTTT
.,.,14,TRBV28,TRBJ1-1,CASSLGPKNTEAFF,TGTGCCAGCAGTCTAGGACCGAAGAACACTGAAGCTTTCTTT
.,.,13,TRBV20-1,TRBJ1-5,CSASWGLSQPQHF,TGCAGTGCTAGTTGGGGGCTAAGTCAGCCCCAGCATTTT
.,.,14,TRBV3-1/TRBV3-2,TRBJ2-5,CASSQTTGRETQYF,TGTGCCAGCAGCCAAACGACAGGGAGGGAGACCCAGTACTTC
.,.,14,TRBV29-1,TRBJ1-1,CSVEYGGLDTEAFF,TGCAGCGTTGAATATGGGGGGCTCGACACTGAAGCTTTCTTT
.,.,12,TRBV28,TRBJ2-7,CASRPDSYEQYF,TGTGCCAGCAGGCCCGACAGCTACGAGCAGTACTTC
.,.,18,TRBV15,TRBJ1-5,CATSRDNRGGFVDQPQHF,TGTGCCACCAGCAGAGATAATCGAGGAGGCTTCGTCGATCAGCCCCAGCATTTT
TRBD2,.,18,TRBV5-1,TRBJ2-7,CASSASLAGGPIGSEQYF,TGCGCCAGCAGCGCCTCACTAGCGGGAGGGCCGATTGGGAGCGAGCAGTACTTC
TRBD2,.,17,TRBV28,TRBJ2-5,CASSQPFIAGAPETQYF,TGTGCCAGCAGCCAACCTTTCATAGCGGGAGCCCCAGAGACCCAGTACTTC
.,few,19,TRBV5-6,TRBJ1-6,CASSPQRGRSSSYNSPLHF,TGTGCCAGCAGCCCGCAAAGAGGCAGGAGTAGCTCCTATAATTCACCCCTCCACTTT
.,.,13,TRBV9,TRBJ2-5,CASSGTGQETQYF,TGTGCCAGCAGCGGCACGGGGCAAGAGACCCAGTACTTC
TRBD2,.,17,TRBV7-8,TRBJ2-2,CASSYPPGGSGTGELFF,TGTGCCAGCAGCTACCCTCCGGGGGGAAGTGGCACCGGGGAGCTGTTTTTT
.,.,12,TRBV5-4,TRBJ1-2,CASRLGERGYTF,TGTGCCAGCAGGCTTGGAGAGAGAGGCTACACCTTC
.,many,12,TRBV11-2,TRBJ2-2,CASSQNTGELFF,TGTGCCAGCAGCCAGAACACCGGGGAGCTGTTTTTT